Shown below are 12 T cell receptor beta chains from a single sample sequenced in a study of shared clonotypes between healthy human individuals. Assay: immunoSEQ multiplex PCR; the TCRdb copy retains only in-frame clones and omits some. In the table there are 650,000 to 800,000 clones, just over 90% of which are singletons. CD45RO-negative, CCR7-positively selected cells formed the naive CD8 fraction, excluding terminally differentiated effector memory CD45RA+ cells. Input material: naive CD8+ T cells sorted from blood. Receptors originate from a man aged 25 to 40 in good health.

This clone was recorded once. The gene calls are TRBV4-1 and TRBJ2-5; tentative D call: TRBD1 (7 bases). CDR1 and CDR2 (germline): MGHRA, YSYEKL. V lost 3 bases, J lost 2 bases, and 13 bases lay in between. This CDR3 is built from 15 residues. CDR3 DNA sequence: TGCGCCAGCAGCCAGGAGGGGGCGATACAAGAGACCCAGTACTTC. Translation: CASSQEGAIQETQYF.

The V gene is TRBV27, the J gene TRBJ1-1; D remains unclear. CDR1 and CDR2 (germline): MNHEY, SMNVEV (reference sequence). The CDR3 totals 15 residues. Trimming cost V 1 base and J 0 bases, with 9 bases left between them. CDR3 protein: CASSLWLGVNTEAFF. DNA of the CDR3: TGTGCCAGCAGTTTATGGCTGGGAGTGAACACTGAAGCTTTCTTT.

CDR3 in DNA: TGTGCCAGCAGCTTAATGGTGGGACACAAAGCTTTCTTT. It translates to CASSLMVGHKAFF. The genes are TRBV5-6 and TRBJ1-1, with D perhaps matching TRBD1 (6 bases). The germline V and J ends were trimmed by 2 bases and 9 bases, with 14 bases remaining between them. This CDR3 comprises 13 residues. CDR1 and CDR2 from the germline V gene are SGHDT and YYEEEE. The variable domain in full, with the rest retrieved from reference TRBV5-6 and TRBJ1-1, is DAGVTQSPTHLIKTRGQQVTLRCSPKSGHDTVSWYQQALGQGPQFIFQYYEEEERQRGNFPDRFSGHQFPNYSSELNVNALLLGDSALYLCASSLMVGHKAFFGQGTRLTVV.

With regard to this clone: One end of the junction is discordant with germline, which a read error may explain. This rearrangement joins TRBV19 to TRBJ1-1; D remains unclear. Germline values: CDR1 LNHDA, CDR2 SQIVND (reference sequence). The CDR3 has 12 amino acids. The DNA for the CDR3 is TGTGCCAGTAGCCCTGGAGTTTCTGAAGTTTTCTTT. It codes for CASSPGVSEVFF.

V is TRBV14 and J is TRBJ2-2, with TRBD1 matching over 7 bases. Losses at the gene ends were 0 bases for V and 5 bases for J; bases not matched to a gene: 9. Germline V gene sequence: CDR1 SGHDN, CDR2 FVKESK. CDR3 size: 17 residues. The CDR3 bases are TGTGCCAGCAGCCAAGATCCCGCGACAGGGATGACCGGGGAGCTGTTTTTT. Its protein product is CASSQDPATGMTGELFF.

With respect to this clone: Germline is not matched at one junction end, which may reflect a read error. V usage is TRBV7-7 and J usage is TRBJ2-7, with unresolved D. This CDR3 region has 11 residues. The germline CDR1 and CDR2 sequences are SSHAT and FNYEAQ (reference sequence). The CDR3, as DNA: TGTGCTAGCAGCTGGTTCTACGAGCAGTACTTC. This translates into CASSWFYEQYF.

The chain employs TRBV7-8 and TRBJ2-7; no firm D call. This CDR3 is 15 amino acids long. The germline V and J ends were trimmed by 0 bases and 3 bases, with 12 bases remaining between them. Per the germline V gene, CDR1 is SGHVS and CDR2 is FQNEAQ. For the CDR3, the DNA is TGTGCCAGCAGCTTAGCGCCGGTCAGAGACTACGAGCAGTACTTC. This codes for CASSLAPVRDYEQYF. Looking up the rest from reference TRBV7-8 and TRBJ2-7 gives the full variable domain: GAGVSQSPRYKVAKRGQDVALRCDPISGHVSLFWYQQALGQGPEFLTYFQNEAQLDKSGLPSDRFFAERPEGSVSTLKIQRTQQEDSAVYLCASSLAPVRDYEQYFGPGTRLTVT.

This clone was recorded only once. The chain links TRBV7-8 to TRBJ2-7, with 7 bases fitting TRBD1. The CDR3 totals 16 residues. CDR1 is SGHVS and CDR2 is FQNEAQ in the germline V gene. V lost 5 bases, J lost 2 bases, and 12 bases stayed unmatched. The CDR3, as DNA: TGTGCCAGCAGCCTAGGGACCGGGGACAGCACCTACGAGCAGTACTTC. Translating gives CASSLGTGDSTYEQYF. The full variable domain, with the rest looked up from reference TRBV7-8 and TRBJ2-7, is GAGVSQSPRYKVAKRGQDVALRCDPISGHVSLFWYQQALGQGPEFLTYFQNEAQLDKSGLPSDRFFAERPEGSVSTLKIQRTQQEDSAVYLCASSLGTGDSTYEQYFGPGTRLTVT.

The chain links TRBV10-3 to TRBJ2-7; D not certain. Trimming cost V 0 bases and J 0 bases, with 12 bases left between them. Germline V gives CDR1 ENHRY, CDR2 SYGVKD. This CDR3 has 16 amino acids. The CDR3 spells CAISESIFTDSYEQYF. The CDR3 bases are TGTGCCATCAGTGAGTCGATTTTTACGGACTCCTACGAGCAGTACTTC.

The rearrangement links TRBV5-1 to TRBJ2-7; 13 nucleotides match TRBD2. This CDR3 has 16 amino acids. The V gene's germline CDR1 is SGHRS and CDR2 YFSETQ. The V and J ends lost 4 bases and 2 bases, in that order; junction bases with no gene match: 6. The CDR3 region is CASSPEGLAGAYEQYF. CDR3 sequence (DNA): TGCGCCAGCAGCCCGGAAGGACTAGCGGGAGCCTACGAGCAGTACTTC.

The chain links TRBV5-6 to TRBJ2-4; 9 nucleotides agree with TRBD2. Germline V gene data show CDR1 as SGHDT and CDR2 as YYEEEE. V gave up 1 base and J gave up 0 bases; unmatched junction bases: 5. This CDR3 is built from 17 residues. The CDR3 is CASSLYLAGLAKNIQYF. The CDR3 nucleotides read TGTGCCAGCAGCTTGTATCTAGCGGGACTAGCCAAAAACATTCAGTACTTC.

The chain carries TRBV7-2 and TRBJ2-1, with D tentatively TRBD2 (6 bases). CDR1 and CDR2 from the germline V gene are SGHTA and FQGNSA. The CDR3 extends over 15 amino acids. Trimming left V 3 bases short and J 7 bases short, with 16 bases between. The CDR3 nucleotides read TGTGCCAGCAGCTTTAGGAGGGGCCGAGGAAATGAGCAGTTCTTC. Its translation: CASSFRRGRGNEQFF.